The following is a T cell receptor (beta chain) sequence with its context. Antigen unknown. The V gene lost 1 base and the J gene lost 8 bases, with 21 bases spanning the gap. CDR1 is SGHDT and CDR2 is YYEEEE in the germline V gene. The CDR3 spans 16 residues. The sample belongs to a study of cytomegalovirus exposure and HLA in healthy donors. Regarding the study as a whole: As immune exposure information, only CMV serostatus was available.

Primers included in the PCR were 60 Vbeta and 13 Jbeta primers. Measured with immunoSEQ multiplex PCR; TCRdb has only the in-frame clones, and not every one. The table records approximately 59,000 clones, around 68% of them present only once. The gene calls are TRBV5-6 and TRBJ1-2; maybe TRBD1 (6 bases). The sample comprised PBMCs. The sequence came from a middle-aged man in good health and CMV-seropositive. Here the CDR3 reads CASSLPSTGQSRGYTF. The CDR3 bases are TGTGCCAGCAGCTTGCCCTCGACAGGACAATCGAGGGGCTACACCTTC.